Listed below are T cell receptor beta chains from one sample, sequenced in a study of T cell clonotyping in hematopoietic cell transplantation. The table came from immunoSEQ multiplex PCR; TCRdb's copy has only in-frame clones and leaves some out. The sample lists roughly 11,000 clones; about 88% were seen once. The source was PBMCs, collected 100 days after allogeneic stem cell transplant. Receptors originate from a female patient in her 60s who had an allogeneic stem cell transplant from an unrelated donor, so the T cells may come from the graft donor. Some clones in this sample may be carry-over from other donors' samples. Both conserved end residues are part of each CDR3. The order of the fields is D gene, V gene, J gene, clone size, CDR3 DNA, CDR3 protein. The D gene is left open where the match is weak. Expanded clones get a size class; other rows say once, few or many, or leave the size out.

TRBD1	TRBV15	TRBJ2-5	NA	TGTGCCACCAGCATACAGGGGAGTAGATTGGGCGAGACCCAGTACTTC	CATSIQGSRLGETQYF
TRBD1	TRBV7-9	TRBJ2-7	NA	TGTGCCAGCAGCTTAGCCCTCCCCGGACAGGGGGTTTACGAGCAGTACTTC	CASSLALPGQGVYEQYF
NA	TRBV7-3	TRBJ2-1	NA	TGTGCCAGCAGCTCTTCCCCCCGTGAGCAGTTCTTC	CASSSSPREQFF
TRBD1	TRBV11-2	TRBJ2-1	NA	TGTGCCAGCAGCTTAGAACAGGGGGGCAATGAGCAGTTCTTC	CASSLEQGGNEQFF
NA	TRBV4-1	TRBJ2-7	NA	TGCGCCAGCAGCCAAGGTTCGACACCACTCGAGCAGTACTTC	CASSQGSTPLEQYF
NA	TRBV7-2	TRBJ1-2	NA	TGTGCCAGCAGCGAAGATGGACGGAACTATGGCTACACCTTC	CASSEDGRNYGYTF
NA	TRBV9	TRBJ2-3	NA	TGTGCCAGCAGCGTAGTGGGGTCTAGCACAGATACGCAGTATTTT	CASSVVGSSTDTQYF
NA	TRBV14	TRBJ2-1	NA	TGTGCCAGCAGTGAGGAGTTGGAGCAGTTCTTC	CASSEELEQFF
NA	TRBV29-1	TRBJ2-1	NA	TGCAGCGGGGTGGAAGGTTCTTGGGACAATGAGCAGTTCTTC	CSGVEGSWDNEQFF
NA	TRBV29-1	TRBJ2-7	NA	TGCAGCGTTGTCGAAACCTACGAGCAGTACTTC	CSVVETYEQYF
NA	TRBV6-5	TRBJ2-3	NA	TGTGCCAGCAGTTACGGGCGGGACCTTGGAGATACGCAGTATTTT	CASSYGRDLGDTQYF
NA	TRBV6-1	TRBJ1-5	NA	TGTGCCAGCAAGGGCAGTCTCCTCAATCAGCCCCAGCATTTT	CASKGSLLNQPQHF
NA	TRBV7-3	TRBJ2-2	NA	TGTGCCAGCAGCTTGACGAACACCGGGGAGCTGTTTTTT	CASSLTNTGELFF
NA	TRBV19	TRBJ2-7	once	TGTGCCAGTAGATCAGACAGCTCCTACGAGCAGTACTTC	CASRSDSSYEQYF
NA	TRBV30	TRBJ1-5	NA	TGTGCCTGGAGTGACGTGGCAGGCCAGCCCCAGCATTTT	CAWSDVAGQPQHF
NA	TRBV5-8	TRBJ1-4	NA	TGTGCCAGCAGCCCGCAAACGGACAGCCTTAATGAAAAACTGTTTTTT	CASSPQTDSLNEKLFF
NA	TRBV6-5	TRBJ1-2	NA	TGTGCCAGCAGCCGCGAAGGACTAGGGGACTATGGCTACACCTTC	CASSREGLGDYGYTF
NA	TRBV28	TRBJ1-1	NA	TGTGCCAGCACCTTGGTGGGAAGGATCGGGTTCCCGAACACTGAAGCTTTCTTT	CASTLVGRIGFPNTEAFF
NA	TRBV27	TRBJ1-1	NA	TGTGCCAGCAGTTTTGCCCAGGGGCTGATGCGTGAAGCTTTCTTT	CASSFAQGLMREAFF
NA	TRBV29-1	TRBJ2-7	NA	TGCAGCGTTGGACTCCAAGGGGTGCAGTACTTC	CSVGLQGVQYF
NA	TRBV19	TRBJ1-5	NA	TGTGCCAGTAGTATAGCCCTCCCAATGGGGGGAAACAATCAGCCCCAGCATTTT	CASSIALPMGGNNQPQHF
NA	TRBV11-2	TRBJ1-2	NA	TGTGCCAGCAGCTTGGGCCGGGACGGCACTTATGGCTACACCTTC	CASSLGRDGTYGYTF
NA	TRBV7-2	TRBJ2-5	NA	TGTGCCAGCAGCACGGTTTTTGTTGAGACCCAGTACTTC	CASSTVFVETQYF
NA	TRBV28	TRBJ2-7	NA	TGTGCCAGCAGTTTAGGGTTCGAGCAGTACTTC	CASSLGFEQYF
NA	TRBV27	TRBJ2-1	NA	TGTGCCAGCAGTTTATCCAATGAGCAGTTCTTC	CASSLSNEQFF
TRBD1	TRBV7-9	TRBJ1-1	once	TGTGCCAGCAGCTTAGCCTGGACAGGGGGCATGAACACTGAAGCTTTCTTT	CASSLAWTGGMNTEAFF
NA	TRBV7-3	TRBJ1-3	NA	TGTGCCAGCAGCCCGGCAGGGGAACGTTTGGCTGGAAACACCATATATTTT	CASSPAGERLAGNTIYF
TRBD2	TRBV29-1	TRBJ2-1	NA	TGCAGCGTTGAACCCATAGCGGGAGTATGGAATGAGCAGTTCTTC	CSVEPIAGVWNEQFF
TRBD2	TRBV9	TRBJ2-1	NA	TGTGCCAGCAGTATTACTAGCGGGAGGGTCGCAAAGGGGAATGAGCAGTTCTTC	CASSITSGRVAKGNEQFF
TRBD1	TRBV27	TRBJ2-7	few	TGTGCCAGCAGTTTATCACAGGGGGCGGAGGAGCAGTACTTC	CASSLSQGAEEQYF
NA	TRBV19	TRBJ1-2	NA	TGTGCCAGTAGTATGGACTTTTGGAGGGCTAATGGCTACACCTTC	CASSMDFWRANGYTF
TRBD2	TRBV11-2	TRBJ2-1	NA	TGTGCCAGCAGCTTACGAGCGGGGGCGGGCAATGAGCAGTTCTTC	CASSLRAGAGNEQFF
NA	TRBV5-4	TRBJ1-1	NA	TGTGCCAGCAGCTCTTCAGGGTCTGAAGCTTTCTTT	CASSSSGSEAFF
TRBD2	TRBV19	TRBJ2-1	NA	TGTGCCAGTAGTCGTCAAAATAGCGGGAACAATGAGCAGTTCTTC	CASSRQNSGNNEQFF